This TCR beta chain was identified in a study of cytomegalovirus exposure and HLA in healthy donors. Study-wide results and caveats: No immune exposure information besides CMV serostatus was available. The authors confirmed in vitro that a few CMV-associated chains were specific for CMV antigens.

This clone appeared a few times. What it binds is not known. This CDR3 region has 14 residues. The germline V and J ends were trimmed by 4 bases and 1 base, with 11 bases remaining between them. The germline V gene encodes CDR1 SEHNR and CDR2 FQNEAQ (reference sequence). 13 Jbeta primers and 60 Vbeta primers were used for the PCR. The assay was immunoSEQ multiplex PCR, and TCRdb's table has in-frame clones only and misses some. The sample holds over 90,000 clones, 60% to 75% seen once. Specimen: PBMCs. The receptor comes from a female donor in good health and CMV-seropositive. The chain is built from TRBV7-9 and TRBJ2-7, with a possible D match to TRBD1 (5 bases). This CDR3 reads CASSSGLDSYEQYF. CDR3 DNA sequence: TGTGCCAGCAGCTCAGGGTTGGATTCCTACGAGCAGTACTTC.